A selection of T cell receptor beta chains follows, all from one sample in a study of spatial heterogeneity in lung cancer. TCRdb independently ran MiXCR on the 5' RACE reads; one entry per CDR3 protein. The sample lists approximately 10,000 distinct CDR3 sequences, more than 14% occurring once. The input for sequencing was lung tumor tissue, taken at surgery. Receptors originate from a male donor with early-stage non-small cell lung cancer. Both conserved end residues are part of each CDR3. A D gene is named only where the DNA matches it firmly. Clone size is not always given. Where it is, it says once, few, many or a class for expanded clones.

>15|TRBJ1-2|TRBV20-1|.|.
TGCAGTGCTAGAGGGACACTTTATAGCTACTATGGCTACACCTTC
CSARGTLYSYYGYTF
>15|TRBJ2-3|TRBV28|medium-sized|.
TGTGCCAGCAACCACGGCAGCGTGAGCACAGATACGCAGTATTTT
CASNHGSVSTDTQYF
>11|TRBJ1-5|TRBV12-2|.|.
TGTGCAAGTCGCTTATTTCAGCCCCAGCATTTT
CASRLFQPQHF
>15|TRBJ1-6|TRBV2|many|.
TGTGCCAGCAGTGAAGCGTCGGCAGCGGGGTCACCCCTCCACTTT
CASSEASAAGSPLHF
>13|TRBJ2-1|TRBV29-1|large|TRBD2
TGCAGCGTTACTAGCGGAGCCTACAATGAGCAGTTCTTC
CSVTSGAYNEQFF
>12|TRBJ2-7|TRBV29-1|many|TRBD1
TGCAGCGTTGTAGGGACAGGGTACGAGCAGTACTTC
CSVVGTGYEQYF
>15|TRBJ1-3|TRBV20-1|many|TRBD1
TGCAGTGCTAGTAAAGGGACAGGGTACGGAAACACCATATATTTT
CSASKGTGYGNTIYF
>16|TRBJ2-3|TRBV5-1|.|.
TGCGCCAGCAGCCTGCTGCGGCAGGTAATCACAGATACGCAGTATTTT
CASSLLRQVITDTQYF
>15|TRBJ1-6|TRBV7-8|medium-sized|.
TGTGCCAGCAGCTTAGGCGGAGGGGTTAATTCACCCCTCCACTTT
CASSLGGGVNSPLHF
>12|TRBJ2-3|TRBV18|.|.
TGTGCCAGCTCATATGAGGCAGATACGCAGTATTTT
CASSYEADTQYF
>14|TRBJ1-1|TRBV28|many|.
TGTGCCAGCATCGAAAGAGGGTGGGACACTGAAGCTTTCTTT
CASIERGWDTEAFF
>14|TRBJ1-6|TRBV28|few|.
TGTGCCAGCAGTGTGGGTATCGGGAATTCACCCCTCCACTTT
CASSVGIGNSPLHF
>17|TRBJ1-1|TRBV6-2/TRBV6-3|many|.
TGTGCCAGCAGTTACGGGCAGATGTTCGCGACGAACACTGAAGCTTTCTTT
CASSYGQMFATNTEAFF
>15|TRBJ2-1|TRBV11-2|.|TRBD2
TGTGCCAGCAGCCCCGGACTAGCGGGAGGCAATGAGCAGTTCTTC
CASSPGLAGGNEQFF
>16|TRBJ2-7|TRBV6-2/TRBV6-3|few|.
TGTGCCAGCAGCCATGGACCGGACTTTTACACTTACGAGCAGTACTTC
CASSHGPDFYTYEQYF
>15|TRBJ2-2|TRBV5-4|many|.
TGTGCCAGCAGCTTGGTTCAGGGGTTCACCGGGGAGCTGTTTTTT
CASSLVQGFTGELFF
>13|TRBJ1-2|TRBV10-3|medium-sized|.
TGTGCCATCAGTGAGTCGGTAGATTTTGGCTACACCTTC
CAISESVDFGYTF
>16|TRBJ2-5|TRBV7-6|many|.
TGTGCCAGCAGCTTAAGCCAAACAAATGTGGGAGAGACCCAGTACTTC
CASSLSQTNVGETQYF
>14|TRBJ1-2|TRBV6-4|medium-sized|TRBD1
TGTGCCAGCAGTCCTACAGGGGGCGCGTTTGGCTACACCTTC
CASSPTGGAFGYTF
>16|TRBJ2-3|TRBV27|many|.
TGTGCCAGCAGCACCACGGGGGATGCTGAGGTAGATACGCAGTATTTT
CASSTTGDAEVDTQYF
>18|TRBJ2-7|TRBV20-1|few|TRBD2
TGCAGTGCTAGAGAGAATTCCGGTTCGACTAGCTGGACCTACGAGCAGTACTTC
CSARENSGSTSWTYEQYF
>12|TRBJ2-2|TRBV2|.|.
TGTGCCAGCAGTCAATTGACCGGGGAGCTGTTTTTT
CASSQLTGELFF
>13|TRBJ2-1|TRBV3-1|.|.
TGTGCCAGCAGTCTGACCTGGGCCAATGAGCAGTTCTTC
CASSLTWANEQFF
>14|TRBJ2-1|TRBV6-4|few|TRBD1
TGTGCCAGCAGCGGAGACAGGGGGGTCCATGAGCAGTTCTTC
CASSGDRGVHEQFF
>15|TRBJ2-1|TRBV7-2|few|.
TGTGCCAGCAGCCGATTTTGGGGGGCCCGCAATGAGCAGTTCTTC
CASSRFWGARNEQFF
>13|TRBJ2-1|TRBV11-2|medium-sized|TRBD2
TGTGCCAGCAGGATAGCGGGAGGGGTTGAGCAGTTCTTC
CASRIAGGVEQFF
>19|TRBJ1-2|TRBV20-1|medium-sized|TRBD1
TGCAGTGCTAGAGATAGGGACAGGGACGAGGCTTGGCGACCCTATGGCTACACCTTC
CSARDRDRDEAWRPYGYTF
>14|TRBJ1-2|TRBV20-1|medium-sized|TRBD1
TGCAGTGCACCGCAGGGGGCAGGGGACTATGGCTACACCTTC
CSAPQGAGDYGYTF
>16|TRBJ2-7|TRBV7-2|few|.
TGTGCCAGCAGCCCGGGGGGTACAGGGCCTCCCTACGAGCAGTACTTC
CASSPGGTGPPYEQYF
>19|TRBJ2-5|TRBV2|many|TRBD2
TGTGCCAGCAGTGGAGGACGGCTAGCGGGAGGCTCACAACAAGAGACCCAGTACTTC
CASSGGRLAGGSQQETQYF
>15|TRBJ1-1|TRBV6-5|medium-sized|.
TGTGCCAGCAGTGGCCACGCCGGGATCCCCACTGAAGCTTTCTTT
CASSGHAGIPTEAFF
>15|TRBJ2-1|TRBV11-2|.|TRBD2
TGTGCCAGCAGCTTAGATACTAGCGGGGGGAATGAGCAGTTCTTC
CASSLDTSGGNEQFF
>17|TRBJ1-3|TRBV28|many|.
TGTGCCAGCAGTTTAAGCTCAGGCGGGAGCTCTGGAAACACCATATATTTT
CASSLSSGGSSGNTIYF
>16|TRBJ1-1|TRBV7-2|medium-sized|.
TGTGCCAGCAGCTCGACTCGGGACATTGGGGGCACTGAAGCTTTCTTT
CASSSTRDIGGTEAFF
>13|TRBJ2-7|TRBV10-1|many|TRBD1
TGCGCCAGCAGTAGGACAGGTTGGAACGAGCAGTACTTC
CASSRTGWNEQYF
>20|TRBJ2-1|TRBV20-1|many|TRBD2
TGCAGTGCTCTCCCACAACCGGGACTAGCGGGGGGTAGTTCCTACAATGAGCAGTTCTTC
CSALPQPGLAGGSSYNEQFF
>14|TRBJ2-7|TRBV5-1|few|TRBD1
TGCGCCAGCAGCTTGCAGGGGGAGCTACACGAGCAGTACTTC
CASSLQGELHEQYF
>14|TRBJ2-3|TRBV24-1|.|.
TGTGCCACCAGTGATGCGGTGGCCCCAGATACGCAGTATTTT
CATSDAVAPDTQYF
>14|TRBJ2-1|TRBV6-6|many|TRBD2
TGTGCCAGCAGCAAAGGCGGGGGGGAAAATGAGCAGTTCTTC
CASSKGGGENEQFF
>16|TRBJ1-6|TRBV7-2|many|TRBD1
TGTGCCAGCAGCTTCGCAGGGGGCGATTCTGGATCACCCCTCCACTTT
CASSFAGGDSGSPLHF
>16|TRBJ2-2|TRBV27|many|.
TGTGCCAGCAGTTTCCCGGACGGATGGGGAACCGGGGAGCTGTTTTTT
CASSFPDGWGTGELFF
>16|TRBJ2-5|TRBV4-3|.|.
TGCGCCAGCAGCCGTTCGCCCCAGCTTGGGCAAGAGACCCAGTACTTC
CASSRSPQLGQETQYF
>14|TRBJ2-1|TRBV20-1|many|TRBD2
TGCAGTGCTAGAGTCCTAGCGGGAGGGGGGGAGCAGTTCTTC
CSARVLAGGGEQFF
>13|TRBJ1-2|TRBV7-9|many|.
TGTGCCAGCAGATCGCAGGGAACTTATGGCTACACCTTC
CASRSQGTYGYTF
>14|TRBJ2-3|TRBV19|.|TRBD2
TGTGCCAGTAGCCCGCTAGCGGCTACAGATACGCAGTATTTT
CASSPLAATDTQYF
>15|TRBJ1-5|TRBV6-5|.|.
TGTGCCAGCAGTTACTCTCAGGGGAGCAATCAGCCCCAGCATTTT
CASSYSQGSNQPQHF
>14|TRBJ1-1|TRBV25-1|many|.
TGTGCCAGCAGCGTTAAAGGGCCGCCGGATGAAGCTTTCTTT
CASSVKGPPDEAFF
>15|TRBJ2-3|TRBV6-5|many|TRBD2
TGTGCCAGCAGTCGACTCCGCGGGAGGGCCAATACGCAGTATTTT
CASSRLRGRANTQYF
>13|TRBJ1-1|TRBV7-2|many|.
TGTGCCAGCAGCTCGTCCCTCCAAACTGAAGCTTTCTTT
CASSSSLQTEAFF
>16|TRBJ2-1|TRBV27|many|.
TGTGCCAGCAGTTCCTTAAGGGGGGCGAACTACAATGAGCAGTTCTTC
CASSSLRGANYNEQFF
>14|TRBJ2-2|TRBV7-9|many|TRBD1
TGTGCCAGCAGCCCACACAGGGGCACCGGGGAGCTGTTTTTT
CASSPHRGTGELFF
>16|TRBJ1-4|TRBV6-6|few|TRBD1
TGTGCCAGCAGTTACGGCCACAGGGGAAGGGAGGAAAAACTGTTTTTT
CASSYGHRGREEKLFF
>15|TRBJ2-1|TRBV12-3/TRBV12-4|many|TRBD2
TGTGCCAGCAGAATAGCGGGGGCCTCCTACAATGAGCAGTTCTTC
CASRIAGASYNEQFF
>14|TRBJ1-6|TRBV5-1|medium-sized|TRBD1
TGCGCCAGCAGCTTACCGGGACAGAATTCACCCCTCCACTTT
CASSLPGQNSPLHF